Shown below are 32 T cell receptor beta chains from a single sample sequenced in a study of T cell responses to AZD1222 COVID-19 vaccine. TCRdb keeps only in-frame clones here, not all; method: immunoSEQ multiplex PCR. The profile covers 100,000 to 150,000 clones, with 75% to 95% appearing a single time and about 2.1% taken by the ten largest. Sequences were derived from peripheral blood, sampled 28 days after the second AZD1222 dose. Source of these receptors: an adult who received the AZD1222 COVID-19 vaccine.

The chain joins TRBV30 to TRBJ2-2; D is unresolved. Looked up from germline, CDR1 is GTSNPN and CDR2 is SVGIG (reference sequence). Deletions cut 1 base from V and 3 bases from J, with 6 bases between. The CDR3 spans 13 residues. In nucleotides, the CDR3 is TGTGCCTGGAGTGGGCAGTACACCGGGGAGCTGTTTTTT. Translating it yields CAWSGQYTGELFF. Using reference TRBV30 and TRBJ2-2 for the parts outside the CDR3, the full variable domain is SQTIHQWPATLVQPVGSPLSLECTVEGTSNPNLYWYRQAAGRGLQLLFYSVGIGQISSEVPQNLSASRPQDRQFILSSKKLLLSDSGFYLCAWSGQYTGELFFGEGSRLTVL.

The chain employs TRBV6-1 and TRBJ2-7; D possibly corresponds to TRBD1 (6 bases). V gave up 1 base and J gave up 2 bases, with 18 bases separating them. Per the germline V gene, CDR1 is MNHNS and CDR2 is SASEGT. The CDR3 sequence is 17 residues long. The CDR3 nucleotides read TGTGCCAGCAGTGAAGTTTACTCGGTGACAGGAGCCTACGAGCAGTACTTC. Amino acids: CASSEVYSVTGAYEQYF.

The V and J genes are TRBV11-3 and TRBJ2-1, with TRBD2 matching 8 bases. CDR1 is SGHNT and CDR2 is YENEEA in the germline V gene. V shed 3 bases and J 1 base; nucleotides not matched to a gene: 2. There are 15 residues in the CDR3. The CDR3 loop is CASSFRGGSYNEQFF. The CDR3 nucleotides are TGTGCCAGCAGCTTCCGGGGGGGATCCTACAATGAGCAGTTCTTC. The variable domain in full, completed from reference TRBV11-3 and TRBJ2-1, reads EAGVVQSPRYKIIEKKQPVAFWCNPISGHNTLYWYLQNLGQGPELLIRYENEEAVDDSQLPKDRFSAERLKGVDSTLKIQPAELGDSAVYLCASSFRGGSYNEQFFGPGTRLTVL.

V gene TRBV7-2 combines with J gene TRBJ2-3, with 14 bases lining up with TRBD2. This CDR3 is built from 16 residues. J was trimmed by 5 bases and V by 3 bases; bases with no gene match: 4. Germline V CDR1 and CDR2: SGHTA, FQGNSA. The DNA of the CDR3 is TGTGCCAGCAGCTTCTACGGACTAGCGGGGGGAGATACGCAGTATTTT. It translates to CASSFYGLAGGDTQYF.

The CDR3 DNA is TGTGCCAGCAGCTTAGCGGCAGGGCCTAATGAAAAACTGTTTTTT. It codes for CASSLAAGPNEKLFF. The rearrangement links TRBV7-2 to TRBJ1-4; the D gene is possibly TRBD1 (5 bases). CDR3 length: 15 residues. V was trimmed by 0 bases and J by 3 bases, leaving 8 bases between them. Per germline, CDR1 SGHTA and CDR2 FQGNSA. The whole variable domain, filled in from reference TRBV7-2 and TRBJ1-4, reads GAGVSQSPSNKVTEKGKDVELRCDPISGHTALYWYRQSLGQGLEFLIYFQGNSAPDKSGLPSDRFSAERTGGSVSTLTIQRTQQEDSAVYLCASSLAAGPNEKLFFGSGTQLSVL.

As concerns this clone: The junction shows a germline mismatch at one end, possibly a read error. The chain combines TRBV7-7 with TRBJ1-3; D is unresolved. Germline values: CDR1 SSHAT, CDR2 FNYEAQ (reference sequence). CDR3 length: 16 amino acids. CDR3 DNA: TGTGCTAGCAGCTTTGGACCACCCTTCTCTGGAAACACCATATATTTT. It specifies CASSFGPPFSGNTIYF.

The CDR3 loop reads CASSQGLPTLTHGYTF. The CDR3 DNA sequence: TGTGCCAGCAGCCAAGGTTTACCAACCCTAACGCATGGCTACACCTTC. The chain has TRBV3-1 (or the pseudogene TRBV3-2) and TRBJ1-2, with D unresolved. The CDR3 runs to 16 residues. Trimming took 1 base from V and 6 from J, leaving 18 bases between them. The germline V gene has CDR1 LGHDT and CDR2 YNNKEL (reference sequence).

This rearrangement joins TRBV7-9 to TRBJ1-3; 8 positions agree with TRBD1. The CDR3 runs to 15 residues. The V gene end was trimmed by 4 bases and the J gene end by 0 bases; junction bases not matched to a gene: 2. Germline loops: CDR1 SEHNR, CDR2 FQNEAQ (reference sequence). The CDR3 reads CASSSGQDSGNTIYF. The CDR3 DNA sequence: TGTGCCAGCAGCTCGGGACAGGACTCTGGAAACACCATATATTTT.

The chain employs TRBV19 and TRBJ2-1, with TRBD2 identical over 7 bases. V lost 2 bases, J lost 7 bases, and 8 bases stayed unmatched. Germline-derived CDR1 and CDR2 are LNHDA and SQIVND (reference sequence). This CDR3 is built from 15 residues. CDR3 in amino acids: CASSIFAGVKNEQFF. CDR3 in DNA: TGTGCCAGTAGTATATTTGCGGGAGTTAAAAATGAGCAGTTCTTC.

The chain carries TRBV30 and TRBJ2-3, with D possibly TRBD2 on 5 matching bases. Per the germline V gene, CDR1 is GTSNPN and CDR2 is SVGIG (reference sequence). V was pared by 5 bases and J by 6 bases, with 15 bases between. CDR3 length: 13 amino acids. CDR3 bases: TGTGCCTGGGATCCGGGGTCCCAGGATACGCAGTATTTT. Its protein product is CAWDPGSQDTQYF.

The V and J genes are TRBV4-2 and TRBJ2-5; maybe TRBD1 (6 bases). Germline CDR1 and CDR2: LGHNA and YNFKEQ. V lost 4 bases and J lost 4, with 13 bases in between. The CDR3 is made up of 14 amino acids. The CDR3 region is CASSPTGPGETQYF. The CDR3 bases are TGTGCCAGCAGCCCGACAGGCCCCGGAGAGACCCAGTACTTC.

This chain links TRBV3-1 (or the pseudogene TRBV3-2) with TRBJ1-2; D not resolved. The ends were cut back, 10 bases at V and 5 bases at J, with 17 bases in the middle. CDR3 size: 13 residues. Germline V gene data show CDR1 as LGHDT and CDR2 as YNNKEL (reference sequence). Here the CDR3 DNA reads TGTGCCACCTCGGCGGGTGGGGAATATGGCTACACCTTC. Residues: CATSAGGEYGYTF.

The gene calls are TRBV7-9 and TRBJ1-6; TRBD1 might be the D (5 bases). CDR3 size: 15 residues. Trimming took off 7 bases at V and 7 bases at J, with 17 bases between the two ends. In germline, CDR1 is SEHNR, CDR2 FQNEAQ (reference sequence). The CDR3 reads CASNQGSGKNSPLHF. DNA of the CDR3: TGTGCCAGCAACCAAGGTTCAGGGAAAAATTCACCCCTCCACTTT. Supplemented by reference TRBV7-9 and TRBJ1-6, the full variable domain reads DTGVSQNPRHKITKRGQNVTFRCDPISEHNRLYWYRQTLGQGPEFLTYFQNEAQLEKSRLLSDRFSAERPKGSFSTLEIQRTEQGDSAMYLCASNQGSGKNSPLHFGNGTRLTVT.

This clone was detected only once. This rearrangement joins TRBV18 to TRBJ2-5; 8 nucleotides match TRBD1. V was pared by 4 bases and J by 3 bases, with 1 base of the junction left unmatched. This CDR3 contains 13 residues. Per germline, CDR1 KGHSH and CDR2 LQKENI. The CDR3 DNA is TGTGCCAGCTCACGGGGACAGGAAGAGACCCAGTACTTC. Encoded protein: CASSRGQEETQYF.

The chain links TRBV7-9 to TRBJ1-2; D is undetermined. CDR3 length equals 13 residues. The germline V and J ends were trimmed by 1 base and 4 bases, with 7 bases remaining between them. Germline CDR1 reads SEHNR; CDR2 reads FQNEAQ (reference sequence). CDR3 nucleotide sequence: TGTGCCAGCAGCTTAGGTACACTCTATGGCTACACCTTC. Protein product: CASSLGTLYGYTF.

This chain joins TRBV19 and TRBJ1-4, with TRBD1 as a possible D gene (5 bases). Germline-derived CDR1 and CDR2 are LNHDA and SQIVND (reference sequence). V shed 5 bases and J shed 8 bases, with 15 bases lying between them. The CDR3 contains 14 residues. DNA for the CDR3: TGTGCCAGTAGTTTTGGGGGGGTTAGGGAAAAACTGTTTTTT. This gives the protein CASSFGGVREKLFF.

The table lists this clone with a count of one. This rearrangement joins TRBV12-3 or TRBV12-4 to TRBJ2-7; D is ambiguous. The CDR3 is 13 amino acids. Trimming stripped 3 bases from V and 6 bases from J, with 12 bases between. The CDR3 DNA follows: TGTGCCAGCAGTTTGTGGGGATTCGGCGAGCAGTACGTC. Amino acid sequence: CASSLWGFGEQYV.

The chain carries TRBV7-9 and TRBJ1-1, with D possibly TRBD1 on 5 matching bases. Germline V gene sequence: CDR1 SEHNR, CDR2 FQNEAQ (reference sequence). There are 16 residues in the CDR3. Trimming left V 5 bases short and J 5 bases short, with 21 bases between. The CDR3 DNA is TGTGCCAGCAGCCCCACGGTCGGGGCGGGGCGAACTGAAGCTTTCTTT. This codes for CASSPTVGAGRTEAFF.

CDR3 coding DNA: TGTGCCAGCAAGACGGGACTTAACTACAATGAGCAGTTCTTC. This encodes CASKTGLNYNEQFF. This chain joins TRBV19 and TRBJ2-1; D may be TRBD2 (6 bases). The CDR3 extends over 14 amino acids. Trimming shortened V by 9 bases and J by 3 bases, and 15 bases separated the two germline ends. Germline assignment: CDR1 LNHDA and CDR2 SQIVND (reference sequence).

The chain's CDR3 is CASSPLIRAATNEKLFF. The CDR3, as DNA: TGTGCCAGCAGTCCGCTGATCCGGGCCGCAACTAATGAAAAACTGTTTTTT. The V call is TRBV27, the J call TRBJ1-4; D uncertain. The CDR3 extends over 17 amino acids. With 5 bases removed from V and 0 bases from J, the gap between germline ends came to 16 bases. Germline CDR1 reads MNHEY; CDR2 reads SMNVEV (reference sequence).

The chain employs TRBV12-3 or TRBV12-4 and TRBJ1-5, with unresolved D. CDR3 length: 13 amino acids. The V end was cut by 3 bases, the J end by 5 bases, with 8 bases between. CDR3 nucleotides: TGTGCCAGCAGTTTTTCCGGAGATCAGCCCCAGCATTTT. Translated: CASSFSGDQPQHF.

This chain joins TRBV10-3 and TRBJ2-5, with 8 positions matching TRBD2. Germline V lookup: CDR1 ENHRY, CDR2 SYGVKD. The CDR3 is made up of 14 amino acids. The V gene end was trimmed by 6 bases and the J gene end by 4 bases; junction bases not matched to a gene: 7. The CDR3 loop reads CAISPGLERETQYF. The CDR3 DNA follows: TGTGCCATCAGCCCGGGACTAGAGAGAGAGACCCAGTACTTC.

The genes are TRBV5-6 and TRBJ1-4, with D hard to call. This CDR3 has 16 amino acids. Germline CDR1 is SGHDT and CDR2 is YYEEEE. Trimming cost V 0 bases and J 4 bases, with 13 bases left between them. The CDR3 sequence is CASSLAPGAGNEKLFF. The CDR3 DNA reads TGTGCCAGCAGCTTGGCCCCGGGCGCGGGTAATGAAAAACTGTTTTTT. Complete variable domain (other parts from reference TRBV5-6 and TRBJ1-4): DAGVTQSPTHLIKTRGQQVTLRCSPKSGHDTVSWYQQALGQGPQFIFQYYEEEERQRGNFPDRFSGHQFPNYSSELNVNALLLGDSALYLCASSLAPGAGNEKLFFGSGTQLSVL.

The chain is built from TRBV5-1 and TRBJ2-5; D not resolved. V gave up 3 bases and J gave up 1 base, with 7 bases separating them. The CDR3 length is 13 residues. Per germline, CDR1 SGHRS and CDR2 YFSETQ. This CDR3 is CASSSTVQETQYF. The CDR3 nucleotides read TGCGCCAGCAGCTCCACAGTCCAAGAGACCCAGTACTTC.

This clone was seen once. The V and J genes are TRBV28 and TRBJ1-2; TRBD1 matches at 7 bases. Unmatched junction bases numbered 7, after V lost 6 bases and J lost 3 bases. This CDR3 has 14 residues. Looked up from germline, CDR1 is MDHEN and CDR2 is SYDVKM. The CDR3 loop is CASRPLDRDYGYTF. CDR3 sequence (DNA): TGTGCCAGCAGGCCACTCGACAGGGACTATGGCTACACCTTC.

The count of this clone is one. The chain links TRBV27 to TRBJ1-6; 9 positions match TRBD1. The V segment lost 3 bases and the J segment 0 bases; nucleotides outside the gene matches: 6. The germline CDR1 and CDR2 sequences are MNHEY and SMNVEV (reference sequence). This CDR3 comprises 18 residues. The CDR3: CASSFSGQGRSYNSPLHF. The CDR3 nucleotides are TGTGCCAGCAGTTTTTCGGGACAGGGACGCTCCTATAATTCACCCCTCCACTTT.

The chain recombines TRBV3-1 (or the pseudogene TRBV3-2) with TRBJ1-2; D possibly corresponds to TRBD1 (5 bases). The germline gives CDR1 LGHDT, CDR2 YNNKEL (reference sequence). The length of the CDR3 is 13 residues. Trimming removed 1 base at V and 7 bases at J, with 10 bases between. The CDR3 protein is CASSQGGEGGYTF. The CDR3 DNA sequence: TGTGCCAGCAGCCAAGGGGGGGAGGGTGGCTACACCTTC.

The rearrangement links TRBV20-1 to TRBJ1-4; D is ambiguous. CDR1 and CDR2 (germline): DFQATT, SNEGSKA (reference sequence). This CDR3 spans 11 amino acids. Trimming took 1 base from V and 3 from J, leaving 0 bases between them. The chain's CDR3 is CSARANEKLFF. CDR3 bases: TGCAGTGCTAGAGCTAATGAAAAACTGTTTTTT.

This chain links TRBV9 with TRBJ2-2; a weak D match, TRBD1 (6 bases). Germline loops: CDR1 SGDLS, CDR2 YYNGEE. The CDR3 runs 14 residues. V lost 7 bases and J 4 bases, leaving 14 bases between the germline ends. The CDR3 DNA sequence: TGTGCCAGCGGCAGGGGTTTGAGCACCGGGGAGCTGTTTTTT. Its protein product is CASGRGLSTGELFF.

CDR3 in amino acids: CASSSASQGGGYTF. The CDR3 DNA is TGTGCCAGCAGCTCGGCTTCCCAGGGAGGTGGCTACACCTTC. V usage is TRBV7-6 and J usage is TRBJ1-2; weak D call: TRBD1 (5 bases). The V and J ends lost 4 bases and 7 bases respectively, with 16 bases between them. CDR1 and CDR2 (germline): SGHVS, FNYEAQ. This CDR3 has 14 residues.

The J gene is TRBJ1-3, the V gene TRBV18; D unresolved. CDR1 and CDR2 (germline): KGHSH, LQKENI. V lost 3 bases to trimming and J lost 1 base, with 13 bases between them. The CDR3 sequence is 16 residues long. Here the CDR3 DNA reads TGTGCCAGCTCACCCTTAATCGATGATTCTGGAAACACCATATATTTT. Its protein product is CASSPLIDDSGNTIYF.

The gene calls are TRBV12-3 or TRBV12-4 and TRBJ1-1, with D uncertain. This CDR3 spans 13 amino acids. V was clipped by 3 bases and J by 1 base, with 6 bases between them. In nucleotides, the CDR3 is TGTGCCAGCAGTTTTACAGCGAACACTGAAGCTTTCTTT. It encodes CASSFTANTEAFF.